Below, 2 T cell receptor beta chains from the same sample are listed, as sequenced in a study of blood T cells in healthy people across ages. Primers used in a second PCR of about 6 to 11 cycles were a sample-barcoded 5' primer and a J-beta primer mix. Via MiXCR, TCRdb re-called the 5' RACE reads, giving one row per CDR3 protein. Of approximately 1.5 million distinct CDR3 sequences detected, 40% to 45% appear once; the ten largest clones hold more than 4%. Specimen: blood. The receptors were sampled from a woman in her late teens or twenties in good health.

The rearrangement links TRBV29-1 to TRBJ2-7; TRBD1 matches at 7 bases. Per the germline V gene, CDR1 is SQVTM and CDR2 is ANQGSEA. V was clipped by 4 bases and J by 0 bases; unmatched bases: 3. This CDR3 region has 13 residues. CDR3 in amino acids: CSVGQGASYEQYF. DNA for the CDR3: TGCAGCGTTGGACAGGGAGCCTCCTACGAGCAGTACTTC.

This clonotype showed up just a few times. This chain links TRBV25-1 with TRBJ2-3, with 12 bases that match TRBD2. There are 16 residues in the CDR3. Germline V lookup: CDR1 MGHDK, CDR2 SYGVNS. V shed 8 bases, J shed 0 bases, and the junction held 6 bases outside the gene matches. In DNA form, the CDR3 reads TGTGCCAGCGGCTCCGGGACTAGCGGGAGCACAGATACGCAGTATTTT. It codes for CASGSGTSGSTDTQYF.